This is a list of T cell receptor beta chains from one sample in a study of glioma-infiltrating T cells after dendritic cell vaccination. TCRdb keeps only in-frame clones here, not all; method: immunoSEQ multiplex PCR. The data hold fewer than 50,000 clones, with around four fifths observed a single time. The input for sequencing was blood, taken before dendritic cell vaccination. The receptors were sampled from a human donor with glioblastoma. CDR3s include the opening cysteine and the closing phenylalanine or tryptophan. Each record gives: clone size, D gene, J gene, V gene, CDR3 DNA, CDR3 protein. A D gene is named only where the DNA matches it firmly. Clone size appears in some rows only: once, few, many, or a class for an expanded clone.

. | . | TRBJ2-3 | TRBV12-5 | TGTGCTAGTGGTTTTCGGGGGGCCAGTTCCACAGATACGCAGTATTTT | CASGFRGASSTDTQYF
. | TRBD2 | TRBJ2-1 | TRBV13 | TGTGCCAGCCGCTTGAGGGCGGGGGGTAACAATGAGCAGTTCTTC | CASRLRAGGNNEQFF
. | . | TRBJ1-2 | TRBV11-2 | TGTGCCAGCAGCTTGATTAGGACAGCGGATGGCTACACCTTC | CASSLIRTADGYTF
. | TRBD2 | TRBJ2-7 | TRBV30 | TGTGCCTGGAAGGGAGGGGATCGCTACGAGCAGTACTTC | CAWKGGDRYEQYF
. | TRBD1 | TRBJ1-4 | TRBV5-4 | TGTGCCAGCAGCTTGGCGGACAGGGGCAATGAAAAACTGTTTTTT | CASSLADRGNEKLFF
. | . | TRBJ2-7 | TRBV7-9 | TGTGCCAGCAGCTCGGGACTTCCCTACGAGCAGTACTTC | CASSSGLPYEQYF
. | TRBD1 | TRBJ1-2 | TRBV11-3 | TGTGCCAGCAGCGGAGGGGACAGGGCATTAGGGAATGGCTACACCTTC | CASSGGDRALGNGYTF
. | . | TRBJ2-5 | TRBV7-2 | TGTGCCAGCAGTCCCGGGGCAACCGCCGGGAGCCAAGAGACCCAGTACTTC | CASSPGATAGSQETQYF
. | . | TRBJ1-1 | TRBV10-3 | TGTGCCATCACCGACTCACAGGTGAACACTGAAGCTTTCTTT | CAITDSQVNTEAFF
. | . | TRBJ1-4 | TRBV28 | TGTGCCAGCAGCCTGATACCAAGACAACTTAATGAAAAACTGTTTTTT | CASSLIPRQLNEKLFF
. | TRBD1 | TRBJ2-7 | TRBV5-6 | TGTGCCAGCAGCGTCCGGGACAGGGGCACCAACGAGCAGTACTTC | CASSVRDRGTNEQYF
. | TRBD1 | TRBJ2-5 | TRBV9 | TGTGCCAGCAGCGACGGACAGGCACCACAAGAGACCCAGTACTTC | CASSDGQAPQETQYF
. | . | TRBJ1-1 | TRBV30 | TGTGCCTGGAGTGGTAGGGAGGGCACTGAAGCTTTCTTT | CAWSGREGTEAFF
. | . | TRBJ1-1 | TRBV2 | TGTGCCGTACCCCTGGGAGGTGGCACTGAAGCTTTCTTT | CAVPLGGGTEAFF
. | TRBD1 | TRBJ2-5 | TRBV11-3 | TGTGCCAGCAGCTTAGGCGACAGGGCTCGGGAGACCCAGTACTTC | CASSLGDRARETQYF
. | TRBD1 | TRBJ1-2 | TRBV27 | TGTGCCAGCAGTTCCATCACACGCGACAGGGGGATAGGCTACACCTTC | CASSSITRDRGIGYTF
once | TRBD1 | TRBJ1-4 | TRBV7-9 | TGTGCCAGCAGCTTAGCGACAGGGGGCCCGGAAAAACTGTTTTTT | CASSLATGGPEKLFF
. | . | TRBJ1-3 | TRBV9 | TGTGCCAGCAGTCGAGAAAACTCTGGAAACACCATATATTTT | CASSRENSGNTIYF
. | . | TRBJ2-5 | TRBV5-1 | TGCGCCAGCAGCTTGGCTACTAGCTTTCAAGAGACCCAGTACTTC | CASSLATSFQETQYF
. | . | TRBJ1-6 | TRBV7-2 | TGTGCCAGCAGCATGGGACACCTCGGCGGCCTCCACTTT | CASSMGHLGGLHF
. | TRBD2 | TRBJ2-7 | TRBV5-4 | TGTGCCAGCAGCTTGGAGGCTAGCGGGGCAAACGAGCAGTACTTC | CASSLEASGANEQYF
once | TRBD2 | TRBJ2-5 | TRBV11-2 | TGTGCCAGCAGCTCGGGACTAGCGCGGAAAGAGACCCAGTACTTC | CASSSGLARKETQYF
. | . | TRBJ2-3 | TRBV9 | TGTGCCAGCAGCGTAGTGGCGGGACCCACAGATACGCAGTATTTT | CASSVVAGPTDTQYF
. | . | TRBJ1-3 | TRBV25-1 | TGTGCCAGCAGTGAGGACAGATTCTCTGGAAACACCATATATTTT | CASSEDRFSGNTIYF
. | TRBD1 | TRBJ2-5 | TRBV7-2 | TGTGCCAGCAGCTTAGAGGGACAGGGTTTTGAGACCCAGTACTTC | CASSLEGQGFETQYF
. | . | TRBJ2-7 | TRBV11-3 | TGTGCCAGCAGCTCCGGTTTCGGGGGCGAGCAGTACTTC | CASSSGFGGEQYF
. | TRBD1 | TRBJ1-2 | TRBV5-1 | TGCGCCAGCAGCTTGGAGGCAGGGGGCAGTGGCTACACCTTC | CASSLEAGGSGYTF
. | . | TRBJ2-7 | TRBV19 | TGTGCCAGTAGTATGGGTAGTTTGGGCGACGAGCAGTACTTC | CASSMGSLGDEQYF
few | . | TRBJ2-2 | TRBV6-4 | TGTGCCAGCAGTGAGGCCACGAACACCGGGGAGCTGTTTTTT | CASSEATNTGELFF
few | . | TRBJ1-2 | TRBV7-2 | TGTGCCAGCAGCTTAGTAGCCGACCCCTATGGCTACACCTTC | CASSLVADPYGYTF
. | TRBD2 | TRBJ2-1 | TRBV9 | TGTGCCAGCAGCGTAGGGACTAGCGGGTGGGATGAGCAGTTCTTC | CASSVGTSGWDEQFF
. | TRBD1 | TRBJ1-2 | TRBV7-2 | TGTGCCAGCAGCGTCGCGGACAGGGGAATCTATGGCTACACCTTC | CASSVADRGIYGYTF
few | . | TRBJ1-4 | TRBV4-2 | TGTGCCAGCAGCCAAGAATTGGGAGGCGAAAAACTGTTTTTT | CASSQELGGEKLFF
. | . | TRBJ1-6 | TRBV6-1 | TGTGCCAGTCAGAAGGACAGAAATTCCCCCCTCCACTTT | CASQKDRNSPLHF
. | . | TRBJ1-5 | TRBV16 | TGTGCCAGCACCCCCTCGGGCAATCAGCCCCAGCATTTT | CASTPSGNQPQHF
. | . | TRBJ1-6 | TRBV6-5 | TGTGCCAGCAGTTCCTGGGCGTCACCCCTCCACTTT | CASSSWASPLHF
. | TRBD1 | TRBJ2-3 | TRBV25-1 | TGTGCCAGCAGAGCAAGGGAAGACAGGGTCACAGATACGCAGTATTTT | CASRAREDRVTDTQYF
. | TRBD1 | TRBJ2-2 | TRBV15 | TGTGCCACCAGCCCCCGACAGGGTGACCCCGGGGAGCTGTTTTTT | CATSPRQGDPGELFF
few | TRBD2 | TRBJ2-1 | TRBV15 | TGTGCCACCAGCAAGCTCCAGCGGGGGGGGCACAATGAGCAGTTCTTC | CATSKLQRGGHNEQFF
. | TRBD1 | TRBJ2-5 | TRBV5-1 | TGCGCCAGCAGCGACACCGACAGGGTTCAAGAGACCCAGTACTTC | CASSDTDRVQETQYF
. | . | TRBJ2-2 | TRBV5-1 | TGCGCCAGCAGCTGGACATCGCCGAACACCGGGGAGCTGTTTTTT | CASSWTSPNTGELFF
few | TRBD2 | TRBJ2-5 | TRBV5-1 | TGCGCCAGCAGCTCCCACGGGACTAGCGGGGACCTACTTAACCAAGAGACCCAGTACTTC | CASSSHGTSGDLLNQETQYF
. | TRBD1 | TRBJ1-6 | TRBV9 | TGTGCCAGCAACAGGGGTAATTCACCCCTCCACTTT | CASNRGNSPLHF
. | . | TRBJ2-7 | TRBV10-2 | TGCGCCAGCAGCGAGGGCACCTCCTACGAGCAGTACTTC | CASSEGTSYEQYF
. | TRBD1 | TRBJ2-2 | TRBV15 | TGTGCCACCAGCAGAGAGGAACAGGGGACCGGGGAGCTGTTTTTT | CATSREEQGTGELFF
. | . | TRBJ2-5 | TRBV2 | TGTGCCAGCAAGACTAGTGGAGAGACCCAGTACTTC | CASKTSGETQYF
. | . | TRBJ2-7 | TRBV4-3 | TGCGCCAGCAGCCAATTTTCCCTGTCAGGGGTACCCTACGAGCAGTACTTC | CASSQFSLSGVPYEQYF
. | . | TRBJ1-6 | TRBV4-1 | TGCGCCAGCAGCCAAGACGTATACCGGGACATTGGGGATTCACCCCTCCACTTT | CASSQDVYRDIGDSPLHF
. | TRBD2 | TRBJ2-5 | TRBV4-1 | TGCGCCAGCCGCCCTAGCGGGGGGATCCAAGAGACCCAGTACTTC | CASRPSGGIQETQYF